This T cell receptor (beta chain) was obtained from a study of blood T cells in healthy people across ages. The V end was cut by 0 bases, the J end by 4 bases, with 12 bases between. The CDR3 runs 15 residues. Germline loops: CDR1 MNHEY, CDR2 SVGAGI. There are many counts of this clonotype. A second PCR, run for about 7 to 12 cycles, used a sample-barcoded 5' primer plus a J-beta primer mix. In TCRdb, the 5' RACE reads were re-called with MiXCR into one record per CDR3 protein. This repertoire shows about 1.1 million distinct CDR3 sequences, 35% to 40% found once; its top ten account for under 15%. The clonotype originates from a man in his late teens or twenties in good health. What was sequenced was blood. The rearrangement joins TRBV6-5 to TRBJ2-5; either TRBD1 or TRBD2 may supply D (6 bases each). CDR3 in DNA: TGTGCCAGCAGTTACTCGGTTGGGGGGCGAGAGACCCAGTACTTC. It is translated as CASSYSVGGRETQYF.